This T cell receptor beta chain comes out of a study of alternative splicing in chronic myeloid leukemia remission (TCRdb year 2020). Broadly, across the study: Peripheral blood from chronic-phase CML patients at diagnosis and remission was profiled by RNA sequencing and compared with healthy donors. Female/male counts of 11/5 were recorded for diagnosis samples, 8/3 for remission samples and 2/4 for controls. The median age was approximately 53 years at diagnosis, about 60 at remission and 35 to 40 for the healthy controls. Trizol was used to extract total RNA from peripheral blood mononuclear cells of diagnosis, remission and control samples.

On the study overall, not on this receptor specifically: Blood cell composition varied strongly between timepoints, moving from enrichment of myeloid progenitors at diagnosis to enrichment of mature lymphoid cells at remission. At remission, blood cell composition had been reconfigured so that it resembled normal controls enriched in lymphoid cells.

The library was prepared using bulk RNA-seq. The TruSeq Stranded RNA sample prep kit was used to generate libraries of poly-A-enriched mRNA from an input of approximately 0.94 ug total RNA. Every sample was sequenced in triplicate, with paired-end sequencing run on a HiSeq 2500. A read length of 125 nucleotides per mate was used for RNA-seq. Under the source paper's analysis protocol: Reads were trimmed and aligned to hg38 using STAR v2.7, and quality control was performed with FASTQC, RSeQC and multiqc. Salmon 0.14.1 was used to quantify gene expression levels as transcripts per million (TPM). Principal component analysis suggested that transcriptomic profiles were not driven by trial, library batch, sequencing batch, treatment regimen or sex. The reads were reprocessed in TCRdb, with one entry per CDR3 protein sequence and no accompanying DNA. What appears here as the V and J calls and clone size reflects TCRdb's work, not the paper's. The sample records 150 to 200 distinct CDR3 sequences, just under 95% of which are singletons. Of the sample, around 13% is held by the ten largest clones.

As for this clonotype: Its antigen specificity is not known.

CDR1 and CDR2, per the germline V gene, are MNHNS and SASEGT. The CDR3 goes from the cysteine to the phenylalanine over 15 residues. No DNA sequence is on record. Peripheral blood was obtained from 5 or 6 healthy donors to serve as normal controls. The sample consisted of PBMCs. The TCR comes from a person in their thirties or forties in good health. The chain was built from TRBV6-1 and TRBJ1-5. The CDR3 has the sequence CASKQGAGGNQPQHF.